The 5 T cell receptor beta chains below come from one sample, sequenced in a study of T-cell reconstitution after alpha-beta-depleted transplantation in children. During its preparation, the TCRbeta library received unique molecular identifiers. TCRdb independently ran MiXCR on the PCR reads; one entry per CDR3 protein. The sample contains just over 950,000 distinct CDR3 sequences, around 30% of which appear only once. This specimen was PBMCs, mostly from graft donor cells, taken 360 days after TCRalphabeta/CD19-depleted stem cell transplant. The receptors were sampled from a boy under two years old who had a stem cell transplant for SCID, so the T cells may come from the graft donor.

The chain has TRBV5-1 and TRBJ1-2, with D uncertain. The CDR3 consists of 14 residues. Per the germline V gene, CDR1 is SGHRS and CDR2 is YFSETQ. The V end was cut by 0 bases, the J end by 1 base, with 7 bases between. The CDR3 coding sequence is TGCGCCAGCAGCTTGGGGGCCAATAACTATGGCTACACCTTC. It codes for CASSLGANNYGYTF.

This clonotype was picked up a small number of times. V usage is TRBV9 and J usage is TRBJ2-4; TRBD1 aligns across 9 bases. CDR1 is SGDLS, CDR2 YYNGEE, per germline. The CDR3 sequence is 15 residues long. J gave up 6 bases and V 5 bases, and 9 bases lay outside the gene matches. The DNA for the CDR3 is TGTGCCAGCAGTGACTCTTCGGGACAGGGAAACATTCAGTACTTC. Translation gives CASSDSSGQGNIQYF.

In its sample, this clonotype was seen a few times. The chain carries TRBV5-5 and TRBJ1-6; D is undetermined. This CDR3 has 15 amino acids. Germline lookup yields CDR1 SGHKS and CDR2 YYEKEE (reference sequence). With 4 bases removed from V and 1 base from J, the gap between germline ends came to 9 bases. CDR3 sequence (DNA): TGTGCCAGCAGCATCCGGCAATCCTATAATTCACCCCTCCACTTT. Translation gives CASSIRQSYNSPLHF. The full variable domain, in which reference TRBV5-5 and TRBJ1-6 provide the parts outside the CDR3, is DAGVTQSPTHLIKTRGQQVTLRCSPISGHKSVSWYQQVLGQGPQFIFQYYEKEERGRGNFPDRFSARQFPNYSSELNVNALLLGDSALYLCASSIRQSYNSPLHFGNGTRLTVT.

This clonotype showed up just a few times. V gene TRBV5-1 combines with J gene TRBJ2-7; D gene unclear. V was cut by 4 bases and J by 6 bases, with 14 bases left in between. The CDR3 totals 13 residues. The germline V gene has CDR1 SGHRS and CDR2 YFSETQ. The CDR3 loop reads CASSVTIHTEQYF. The CDR3, as DNA: TGCGCCAGCAGCGTCACGATCCATACCGAGCAGTACTTC.

The chain links TRBV12-3 or TRBV12-4 to TRBJ2-3; D gene uncertain. The CDR3 runs 12 residues. V shed 1 base and J shed 10 bases, with 9 bases lying between them. CDR3 coding DNA: TGTGCCAGCAGTTTAGAGTCCGTCGCGCAGTATTTT. The encoded protein is CASSLESVAQYF.